These T cell receptor beta chains were read from a single sample in a study of blood T cell repertoires in COVID-19. TCRdb's copy holds only in-frame clones and misses some; the assay was immunoSEQ multiplex PCR. Of 27,000 or so clones listed, 90% to 95% are singletons. The sample comprised peripheral blood. The receptors shown here come from a human donor with active COVID-19. The donor label of this sample is uncertain. Both conserved end residues are part of each CDR3. Fields, in order: J gene, CDR3 length, D gene, V gene, CDR3 DNA, CDR3 protein. The D gene is left open where the match is weak.

>TRBJ1-2|17|.|TRBV19
TGTGCCAGTAGTATAGCCCTTGGAGGGTTGGGCGGATATGGCTACACCTTC
CASSIALGGLGGYGYTF
>TRBJ2-7|18|TRBD2|TRBV4-3
TGCGCCAGCAGCCAAGATTTTGGCGTAGCGGGAGGGACCTACGAGCAGTACTTC
CASSQDFGVAGGTYEQYF
>TRBJ2-5|16|TRBD2|TRBV11-2
TGTGCCAGCAGCTTTCAACTCGGGGGGACCCAAGAGACCCAGTACTTC
CASSFQLGGTQETQYF
>TRBJ1-2|15|.|TRBV10-3
TGTGCCATCAGTGAGGGGTCAGGGCCCCCAGGGGGCTACACCTTC
CAISEGSGPPGGYTF
>TRBJ1-2|16|.|TRBV27
TGTGCCAGCAGTTTAAGGGACACCCCTCGGCCCTATGGCTACACCTTC
CASSLRDTPRPYGYTF
>TRBJ2-5|16|TRBD2|TRBV7-3
TGTGCCAGCAGCCCAACTAGCGGAGTCCGCCAAGAGACCCAGTACTTC
CASSPTSGVRQETQYF
>TRBJ2-1|16|TRBD2|TRBV15
TGTGCCACCAGCGGTGTAGCGGGAGAGGGCTACAATGAGCAGTTCTTC
CATSGVAGEGYNEQFF
>TRBJ2-3|15|TRBD1|TRBV30
TGTGCCTGGAGTGTCCGGGACAGGGATATAGATACGCAGTATTTT
CAWSVRDRDIDTQYF
>TRBJ2-7|15|TRBD2|TRBV27
TGTGCCAGCAGTTCTGGAGGCGGGAGATCACGCGAGCAGTACTTC
CASSSGGGRSREQYF
>TRBJ2-5|16|.|TRBV18
TGTGCCAGCTCATCCCCGGGACGGGGAGGTGAAGAGACCCAGTACTTC
CASSSPGRGGEETQYF
>TRBJ2-7|16|TRBD2|TRBV6-6
TGTGCCAGCAGCCTAGGGGGAGCGGGGGAGTCCTACGAGCAGTACTTC
CASSLGGAGESYEQYF
>TRBJ2-3|14|TRBD2|TRBV10-3
TGTGCCATCGGCCTAGCGGGAGCCACAGATACGCAGTATTTT
CAIGLAGATDTQYF
>TRBJ2-1|19|TRBD2|TRBV11-2
TGTGCCAGCAGCCCTTATCGGGGACTAGCGGGAGGTGGCGGGGATGAGCAGTTCTTC
CASSPYRGLAGGGGDEQFF
>TRBJ2-6|17|.|TRBV21-1
TGTGCCAGCAGCAAGAGAGGGACAGGGGCTGGGGCCAACGTCCTGACTTTC
CASSKRGTGAGANVLTF
>TRBJ2-1|15|TRBD2|TRBV4-1
TGCGCCAGCAGCCCGGGACTAGCGGGGTACAATGAGCAGTTCTTC
CASSPGLAGYNEQFF
>TRBJ1-5|16|.|TRBV6-4
TGTGCCAGCAGTGACCCCGAGGACAGCAACAATCAGCCCCAGCATTTT
CASSDPEDSNNQPQHF
>TRBJ2-7|15|TRBD2|TRBV9
TGTGCCAGCAGCGTAGAGCCTAGCGGGGGCTACGAGCAGTACTTC
CASSVEPSGGYEQYF
>TRBJ2-5|15|TRBD2|TRBV7-9
TGTGCCAGCAGCTTAATTGCGGGAGGGGCAGAGACCCAGTACTTC
CASSLIAGGAETQYF
>TRBJ2-3|15|TRBD1|TRBV25-1
TGTGCCAGCAGTTACAACAGGGGGCGCACAGATACGCAGTATTTT
CASSYNRGRTDTQYF
>TRBJ1-1|12|TRBD1|TRBV6-6
TGTGCCAGCAGTTTCCCGGACAGGGGTGCTTTCTTT
CASSFPDRGAFF
>TRBJ2-3|18|TRBD2|TRBV4-2
TGTGCCAGCAGCCAAGGACTAGCGGGCGGACCCTTCACAGATACGCAGTATTTT
CASSQGLAGGPFTDTQYF
>TRBJ2-3|14|.|TRBV6-6
TGTGCCAGCAGTTACTTAGGGGGCACAGATACGCAGTATTTT
CASSYLGGTDTQYF
>TRBJ2-5|16|TRBD2|TRBV11-2
TGTGCCAGCAGCTTAATTGCGGGGGGGCCTGGGGAGACCCAGTACTTC
CASSLIAGGPGETQYF
>TRBJ1-2|13|.|TRBV3-1/TRBV3-2
TGTGCCAGCAGCCAAGCAGGGGAGTATGGCTACACCTTC
CASSQAGEYGYTF
>TRBJ2-5|13|.|TRBV12-3/TRBV12-4
TGTGCCAGCAGTCCGTTAGCGAGGGAGACCCAGTACTTC
CASSPLARETQYF
>TRBJ1-1|14|TRBD1|TRBV6-2/TRBV6-3
TGTGCCAGCAGTTGGGACAGGGTGAACACTGAAGCTTTCTTT
CASSWDRVNTEAFF
>TRBJ2-5|16|TRBD2|TRBV18
TGTGCCAGCTCACCACTCGGGACTAGCGGGAGGGAGACCCAGTACTTC
CASSPLGTSGRETQYF
>TRBJ1-1|11|.|TRBV29-1
TGCAGCGTTTTCGGAGGCACTGAAGCTTTCTTT
CSVFGGTEAFF
>TRBJ2-3|14|.|TRBV6-5
TGTGCCAGCAGTTACGGAGGGGAGACAGATACGCAGTATTTT
CASSYGGETDTQYF
>TRBJ1-2|14|TRBD1|TRBV6-5
TGTGCCAGCAGATATTTACAGGGGCCATATGGCTACACCTTC
CASRYLQGPYGYTF
>TRBJ1-5|11|.|TRBV28
TGTGCCAGCAGTTTTTCAGGGGCCCAGCATTTT
CASSFSGAQHF
>TRBJ2-7|16|.|TRBV10-3
TGTGCCATCAGTGAGTCGAGGGCTAGCGACTCCTACGAGCAGTACTTC
CAISESRASDSYEQYF
>TRBJ2-7|16|TRBD1|TRBV28
TGTGCCAGCAGTTTCCCGGGACAGGGCGAGCCCTACGAGCAGTACTTC
CASSFPGQGEPYEQYF
>TRBJ1-5|17|TRBD1|TRBV7-9
TGTGCCAGCAGCCGTGACAGGGGGCTTTTAGGCAGTCAGCCCCAGCATTTT
CASSRDRGLLGSQPQHF
>TRBJ1-2|13|.|TRBV19
TGTGCCAGTAGTATTTTGGGGGCCTATGGCTACACCTTC
CASSILGAYGYTF
>TRBJ1-6|12|.|TRBV7-9
TGTGCCAGCACCTTGGGAGGTTCACCCCTCCACTTT
CASTLGGSPLHF
>TRBJ2-7|15|TRBD1|TRBV5-1
TGCGCCAGCAGCCCCGGGACAGGGGGTTCCTACGAGCAGTACTTC
CASSPGTGGSYEQYF